The clone carrying this T cell receptor beta chain turned up a few times. Its antigen is currently unknown. Each population that was sorted was more than 95% pure. Expressed TCRB transcripts were sequenced after all isolated RNA was converted to cDNA. Generated by immunoSEQ multiplex PCR, the TCRdb table keeps only in-frame clones and is missing some. The sample holds 250,000 to 300,000 clones; 20% to 25% are singletons and the top ten take roughly 0.013%. The record originates from a study of beta chain features in type 1 diabetes. General study findings and limits: Lower insertion and higher deletion counts appeared at VDJ junctions in type 1 diabetes patients. Cells expressing TCR highly could be over-represented by cDNA sequencing. Amplification by PCR could prefer shorter templates, with the same effect in patients and controls. A moderate, significant TCRB CDR3 shortening appeared in type 1 diabetes across four CD4+ subsets.

CDR3 size: 12 residues. With V trimmed by 6 bases and J by 5 bases, 6 bases remained unmatched. CDR1 is SQVTM and CDR2 is ANQGSEA in the germline V gene. The chain joins TRBV29-1 to TRBJ1-2; 7 positions agree with TRBD1. The clonotype originates from a woman between 25 and 40 years old with type 1 diabetes. The sample taken for sequencing was naive CD4+ T cells from blood. The CDR3 nucleotides are TGCAGCGTCAGAGGACAGGATTATGGCTACACCTTC. Protein product: CSVRGQDYGYTF.